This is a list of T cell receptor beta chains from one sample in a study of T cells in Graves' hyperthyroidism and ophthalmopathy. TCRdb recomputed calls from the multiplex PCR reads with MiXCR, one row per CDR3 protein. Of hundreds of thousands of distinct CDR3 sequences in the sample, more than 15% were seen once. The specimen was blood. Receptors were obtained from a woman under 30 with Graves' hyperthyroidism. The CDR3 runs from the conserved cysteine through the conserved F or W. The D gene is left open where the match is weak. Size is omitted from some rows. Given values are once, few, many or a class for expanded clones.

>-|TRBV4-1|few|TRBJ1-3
CASSQDDLRNTIYF
TGCGCCAGCAGCCAAGATGACCTTAGAAACACCATATATTTT
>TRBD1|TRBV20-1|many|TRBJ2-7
CSARRGQGILRSYEQYF
TGCAGTGCTAGGAGGGGACAGGGGATTCTTCGCTCCTACGAGCAGTACTTC
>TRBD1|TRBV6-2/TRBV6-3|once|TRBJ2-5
CASRQQGAGETQYF
TGTGCCAGCAGGCAACAGGGGGCAGGGGAGACCCAGTACTTC
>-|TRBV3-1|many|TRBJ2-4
CASSQDWGRNPNIQYF
TGTGCCAGCAGCCAAGATTGGGGGAGGAACCCGAACATTCAGTACTTC
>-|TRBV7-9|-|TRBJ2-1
CASSLKQVYNEQFF
TGTGCCAGCAGCTTAAAACAGGTGTACAATGAGCAGTTCTTC
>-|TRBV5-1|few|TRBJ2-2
CASSPGGFGVGELFF
TGCGCCAGCAGCCCGGGCGGGTTCGGGGTCGGGGAGCTGTTTTTT
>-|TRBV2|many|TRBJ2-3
CASISGGSSTDTQYF
TGTGCCAGCATCAGCGGTGGTTCTAGCACAGATACGCAGTATTTT
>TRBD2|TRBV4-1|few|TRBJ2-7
CASSQEGSGGSYEQYF
TGCGCCAGCAGCCAAGAGGGTAGCGGGGGCTCCTACGAGCAGTACTTC
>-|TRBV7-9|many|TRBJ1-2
CASSLQGGGYTF
TGTGCCAGCAGCCTACAAGGAGGTGGCTACACCTTC
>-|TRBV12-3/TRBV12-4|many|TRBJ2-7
CASSPRLERGAEQYF
TGTGCCAGCAGTCCCCGACTTGAACGGGGGGCCGAGCAGTACTTC
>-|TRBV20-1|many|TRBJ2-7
CSAVSDLTYEQYF
TGCAGTGCTGTTAGCGATTTGACCTACGAGCAGTACTTC
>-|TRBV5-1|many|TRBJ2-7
CASSLGPSEQYF
TGCGCCAGCAGCTTGGGGCCCTCCGAGCAGTACTTC
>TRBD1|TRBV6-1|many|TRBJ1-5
CASSPRGYRDRGLRYSNQPQHF
TGTGCCAGCAGCCCAAGGGGATACCGGGACAGGGGGCTTCGTTATAGCAATCAGCCCCAGCATTTT
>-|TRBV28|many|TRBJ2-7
CASSLSSLEQYF
TGTGCCAGCAGTTTATCATCGCTAGAGCAGTACTTC
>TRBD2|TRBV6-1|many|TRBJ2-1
CASRTSGGASYNEQFF
TGTGCCAGCAGGACTAGCGGGGGGGCAAGCTACAATGAGCAGTTCTTC
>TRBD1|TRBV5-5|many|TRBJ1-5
CASSGGTGANQPQHF
TGTGCCAGCAGCGGGGGGACAGGCGCCAATCAGCCCCAGCATTTT
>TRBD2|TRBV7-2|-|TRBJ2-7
CASSYGLAGAEQYF
TGTGCCAGCAGCTACGGACTAGCGGGAGCCGAGCAGTACTTC
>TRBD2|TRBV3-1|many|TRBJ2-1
CASSQVRRGWNEQFF
TGTGCCAGCAGCCAAGTAAGGCGGGGGTGGAATGAGCAGTTCTTC
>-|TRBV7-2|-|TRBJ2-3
CASSQGFSTDTQYF
TGTGCCAGCTCCCAGGGATTTAGCACAGATACGCAGTATTTT
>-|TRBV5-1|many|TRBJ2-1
CASSRGRTVGNEQFF
TGCGCCAGCAGCCGGGGACGCACCGTCGGCAATGAGCAGTTCTTC
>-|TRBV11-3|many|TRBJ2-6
CASSRASGANVLTF
TGTGCCAGCTCCAGGGCCTCTGGGGCCAACGTCCTGACTTTC
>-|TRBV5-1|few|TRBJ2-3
CASSLAAGTHTDTQYF
TGCGCCAGCAGCTTGGCGGCGGGAACTCACACAGATACGCAGTATTTT
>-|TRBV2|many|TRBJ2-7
CASSDRRQIYEQYF
TGTGCCAGCAGTGACCGCAGACAGATTTACGAGCAGTACTTC
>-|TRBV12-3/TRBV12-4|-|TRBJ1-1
CASRFSDGNTEAFF
TGTGCCAGCAGATTTTCTGACGGTAACACTGAAGCTTTCTTT
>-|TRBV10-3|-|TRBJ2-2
CAISEFGDKAGELFF
TGTGCCATCAGTGAGTTTGGGGACAAAGCCGGGGAGCTGTTTTTT
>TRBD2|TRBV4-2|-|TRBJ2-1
CASSQDFGAGGSYNEQFF
TGTGCCAGCAGCCAAGATTTCGGAGCGGGGGGCTCCTACAATGAGCAGTTCTTC
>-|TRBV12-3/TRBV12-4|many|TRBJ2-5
CASSLGRIQETQYF
TGTGCCAGCAGTTTAGGCAGGATCCAAGAGACCCAGTACTTC
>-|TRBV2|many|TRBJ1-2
CASSVWDGNYGYTF
TGTGCCAGCAGCGTTTGGGATGGTAACTATGGCTACACCTTC
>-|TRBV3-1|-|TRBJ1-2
CASSHHRTDYDYTF
TGTGCCAGCAGCCACCATCGGACAGACTATGACTACACCTTC
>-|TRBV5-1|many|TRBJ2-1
CASSFWLDNEQFF
TGCGCCAGCAGCTTTTGGCTTGACAATGAGCAGTTCTTC
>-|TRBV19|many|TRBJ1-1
CASSMVGQLTEAFF
TGTGCCAGTAGTATGGTGGGACAATTAACCGAAGCTTTCTTT
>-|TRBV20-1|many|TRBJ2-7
CSARDSGVRYEQYF
TGCAGTGCTAGAGATTCAGGGGTAAGATACGAGCAGTACTTC
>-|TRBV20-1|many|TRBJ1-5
CSARDRLGNQPQHF
TGCAGTGCTAGAGATAGACTGGGGAATCAGCCCCAGCATTTT
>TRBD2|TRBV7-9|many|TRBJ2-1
CASSHQRGESSYNEQFF
TGTGCCAGCAGCCATCAGCGGGGGGAAAGCTCCTACAATGAGCAGTTCTTC
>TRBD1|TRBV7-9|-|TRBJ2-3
CASSQNWGQGLGGTDTQYF
TGTGCCAGCAGCCAAAATTGGGGACAGGGCCTGGGGGGCACAGATACGCAGTATTTT
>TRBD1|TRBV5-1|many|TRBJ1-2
CASSNKETGADGYTF
TGCGCCAGCAGCAACAAAGAGACAGGGGCCGATGGCTACACCTTC
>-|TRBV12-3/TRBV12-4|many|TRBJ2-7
CASSPLGPSKYEQYF
TGTGCCAGCAGTCCCCTTGGTCCTAGTAAGTACGAGCAGTACTTC
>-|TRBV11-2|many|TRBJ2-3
CASSLDIEDTQYF
TGTGCCAGCAGCTTAGATATCGAAGATACGCAGTATTTT
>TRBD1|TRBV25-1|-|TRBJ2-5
CASSETGARETQYF
TGTGCCAGCAGTGAGACAGGGGCTCGGGAGACCCAGTACTTC
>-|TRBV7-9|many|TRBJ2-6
CASSLDLSGANVLTF
TGTGCCAGCAGCTTAGACCTCTCTGGGGCCAACGTCCTGACTTTC
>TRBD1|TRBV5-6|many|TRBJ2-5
CASSEDRGETQYF
TGTGCCAGCAGCGAGGACAGGGGAGAGACCCAGTACTTC
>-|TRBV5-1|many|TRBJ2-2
CASSLLSGELFF
TGCGCCAGCAGCTTGCTGAGCGGGGAGCTGTTTTTT
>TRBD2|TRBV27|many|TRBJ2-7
CASTRGLAGVGSGYEQYF
TGTGCCAGCACTAGGGGACTAGCGGGAGTAGGCTCTGGCTACGAGCAGTACTTC
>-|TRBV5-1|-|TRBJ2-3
CASSLEVGGGADTQYF
TGCGCCAGCAGCTTGGAGGTGGGAGGGGGCGCAGATACGCAGTATTTT
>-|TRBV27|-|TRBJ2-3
CASSPRTETDTQYF
TGTGCCAGCAGTCCCAGGACAGAGACAGATACGCAGTATTTT
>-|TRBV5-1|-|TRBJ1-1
CASSLGATRGIYTEAFF
TGTGCCAGCAGCTTGGGGGCGACAAGGGGGATTTACACTGAAGCTTTCTTT
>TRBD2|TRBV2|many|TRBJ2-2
CTSSGDTSGGTGELFF
TGTACCAGCAGTGGGGATACTAGCGGTGGAACCGGGGAGCTGTTTTTT
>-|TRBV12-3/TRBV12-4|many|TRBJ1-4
CASSRGQSPEGLFF
TGTGCCAGCAGCCGCGGACAGTCCCCAGAGGGACTGTTTTTT
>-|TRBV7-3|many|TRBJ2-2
CASSLLPSTGRGRAGELFF
TGTGCCAGCAGCTTATTACCCTCGACAGGTCGAGGACGAGCCGGGGAGCTGTTTTTT
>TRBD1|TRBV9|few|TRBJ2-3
CASSAGTGGEDTQYF
TGTGCCAGCAGCGCCGGGACAGGGGGCGAGGATACGCAGTATTTT
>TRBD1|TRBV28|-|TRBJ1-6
CASSSYRGNSPLHF
TGTGCCAGCAGTTCCTACAGGGGGAATTCACCCCTCCACTTT
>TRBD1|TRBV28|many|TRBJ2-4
CASSPWTGLAKNIQYF
TGTGCCAGCAGTCCTTGGACAGGGCTAGCCAAAAACATTCAGTACTTC
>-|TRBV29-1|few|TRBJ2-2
CSVEPQEGIAGELFF
TGCAGCGTTGAACCCCAGGAGGGCATCGCCGGGGAGCTGTTTTTT
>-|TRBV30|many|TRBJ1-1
CAWSGDTNTEAFF
TGTGCCTGGAGTGGCGACACTAACACTGAAGCTTTCTTT
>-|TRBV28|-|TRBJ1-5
CASRSPGPNQPQHF
TGTGCCAGCCGGTCCCCCGGTCCCAATCAGCCCCAGCATTTT